This T cell receptor beta chain was captured in a study of a mutant IDH1 vaccine in newly diagnosed glioma. As for the study in general: Antecedent treatment encompassed radiotherapy, temozolomide, or their combination; the majority received both.

Stated time point: baseline, week 1 (first vaccination visit). Described treatment: pre-vaccination baseline after standard-of-care therapy. Assay: immunoSEQ multiplex PCR; the TCRdb copy retains only in-frame clones and omits some. The profile shows 55,000 to 70,000 clones, about 86% of them singletons. The source is a man aged 25-45 years with glioma. The sequences come from PBMCs, collected from a glioma patient treated with radiotherapy, temozolomide or both.

CDR3 in DNA: TGTGCCAGCAGCTTGCAGTCGATCTACGAGCAGTACTTC. Translated: CASSLQSIYEQYF. The chain is built from TRBV5-4 and TRBJ2-7; D is ambiguous. Germline V gene lookup returns CDR1 SGHNT and CDR2 YYREEE (reference sequence). The CDR3 sequence is 13 residues long. Trimming took off 1 base at V and 3 bases at J, with 8 bases between the two ends.